These 21 T cell receptor beta chains were sequenced from one sample in a study of blood T cell repertoires in COVID-19. The assay was immunoSEQ multiplex PCR, and TCRdb's table has in-frame clones only and misses some. This table holds roughly 300,000 clones, roughly 90% found once. Sequenced sample: PBMCs or T cells enriched from blood (not recorded which). These receptors came from a woman in her 30s who had recovered from COVID-19.

The chain links TRBV19 to TRBJ2-1; TRBD1 agrees at 7 bases. This CDR3 has 15 amino acids. Germline V gene data show CDR1 as LNHDA and CDR2 as SQIVND (reference sequence). V lost 1 base and J lost 6; bases outside the gene matches: 6. The CDR3 DNA is TGTGCCAGTAGTATAGGTCAGGGGGTCTCCAATGAGCAGTTCTTC. Its protein product is CASSIGQGVSNEQFF.

The CDR3 reads CASSQDAVNSGNTIYF. In nucleotides, the CDR3 is TGCGCCAGCAGCCAAGACGCAGTGAACTCTGGAAACACCATATATTTT. The J gene is TRBJ1-3, the V gene TRBV4-3; D gene ambiguous. Trimming removed 0 bases at V and 0 bases at J, with 9 bases between. This CDR3 is built from 16 residues. Germline-derived CDR1 and CDR2 are LGHNA and YSLEER.

V is TRBV10-3 and J is TRBJ2-1, with TRBD2 matching over 9 bases. V lost 10 bases and J lost 4; bases outside the gene matches: 8. This CDR3 region has 14 residues. Germline V lookup: CDR1 ENHRY, CDR2 SYGVKD. The CDR3 bases are TGTGCCACGGGGGGACTAGCCCTTTACAATGAGCAGTTCTTC. Protein product: CATGGLALYNEQFF.

The chain carries TRBV6-2 or TRBV6-3 and TRBJ2-7; 11 bases match TRBD2. The trim removed 0 bases at V and 2 bases at J, leaving 12 bases unmatched. The CDR3 has 19 residues. The germline V gene has CDR1 MNHEY and CDR2 SVGEGT. DNA for the CDR3: TGTGCCAGCAGTTACTCCACTGGGCTAGCGGGGGGAACCACCTACGAGCAGTACTTC. Amino acid sequence: CASSYSTGLAGGTTYEQYF.

This clone was found many times. This chain connects TRBV2 to TRBJ2-7; TRBD2 agrees at 7 bases. V gave up 2 bases and J gave up 6 bases; unmatched junction bases: 10. This CDR3 contains 15 residues. The germline V gene has CDR1 SNHLY and CDR2 FYNNEI. The CDR3, as DNA: TGTGCCAGCAGTGAATTCTGGGGGGGGTCCGCCGAGCAGTACTTC. It yields the protein CASSEFWGGSAEQYF.

This chain connects TRBV7-2 to TRBJ2-7, with TRBD2 as a possible D gene (5 bases). The V end was cut by 0 bases, the J end by 6 bases, with 15 bases between. The V gene's germline CDR1 is SGHTA and CDR2 FQGNSA. The CDR3 spans 15 residues. The CDR3 loop reads CASSLADSRVGEQYF. The CDR3 bases are TGTGCCAGCAGCTTAGCGGACTCTCGGGTGGGCGAGCAGTACTTC.

The chain links TRBV7-2 to TRBJ2-5; 8 positions match TRBD2. Germline V gene sequence: CDR1 SGHTA, CDR2 FQGNSA. The CDR3 contains 16 residues. V was pared by 5 bases and J by 1 base, with 9 bases of the junction left unmatched. The CDR3 DNA follows: TGTGCCAGCAGCGGGCGTCGGGGGGGGAGCCAAGAGACCCAGTACTTC. It translates to CASSGRRGGSQETQYF.

The chain uses TRBV6-5 and TRBJ2-5, with 7 bases aligning to TRBD1. CDR3 length equals 13 residues. The junction had 6 bases not matched to a gene; V was cut back by 6 bases and J by 5 bases. Germline CDR1 and CDR2: MNHEY and SVGAGI. DNA of the CDR3: TGTGCCAGCAGGAACACAGGGGCGGAGACCCAGTACTTC. Encoded protein: CASRNTGAETQYF.

This chain joins TRBV3-1 (or the pseudogene TRBV3-2) and TRBJ2-3; the match to TRBD2 covers 9 bases. V was clipped by 1 base and J by 0 bases; unmatched bases: 8. Germline CDR1 LGHDT, CDR2 YNNKEL (reference sequence). CDR3 length: 18 amino acids. This CDR3 reads CASSQGVTSGSSTDTQYF. The DNA of the CDR3 is TGTGCCAGCAGCCAAGGTGTGACTAGCGGTTCAAGCACAGATACGCAGTATTTT.

This chain joins TRBV7-6 and TRBJ2-1, with D maybe TRBD2 (6 bases). This CDR3 region has 12 residues. CDR1 is SGHVS and CDR2 is FNYEAQ in the germline V gene. The germline V and J ends were trimmed by 1 base and 8 bases, with 6 bases remaining between them. CDR3 protein: CASSLGGDEQFF. The CDR3 DNA reads TGTGCCAGCAGCTTAGGGGGGGATGAGCAGTTCTTC.

The rearrangement uses TRBV12-3 or TRBV12-4 and TRBJ2-3; D is uncertain. The CDR3 loop spans 12 amino acids. V was trimmed by 3 bases and J by 7 bases, leaving 8 bases between them. The CDR3 DNA follows: TGTGCCAGCAGTTTGGGCGTCTATACGCAGTATTTT. It yields the protein CASSLGVYTQYF.

This clone was picked up one time. The chain recombines TRBV28 with TRBJ2-7; D might be TRBD2 (6 bases). This CDR3 comprises 15 residues. Germline CDR1 MDHEN, CDR2 SYDVKM. The germline V and J ends were trimmed by 10 bases and 7 bases, with 26 bases remaining between them. As DNA, the CDR3 is TGTGCCACCACCCCAGAGGAGGGGAGTTACTATGAGCAGTACTTC. Translation: CATTPEEGSYYEQYF.

The chain recombines TRBV7-3 with TRBJ2-7, with D tentatively TRBD1 (7 bases). Trimming left V 4 bases short and J 4 bases short, with 14 bases between. The CDR3 totals 14 residues. Germline V gene lookup returns CDR1 SGHTA and CDR2 FQGTGA. The CDR3 reads CASSSTAGGYEQYF. DNA of the CDR3: TGTGCCAGCAGCTCGACTGCAGGGGGGTACGAGCAGTACTTC.

The chain uses TRBV7-2 and TRBJ1-1; D is perhaps TRBD1 (6 bases). Germline assignment: CDR1 SGHTA and CDR2 FQGNSA. V lost 3 bases and J lost 1, with 15 bases in between. The CDR3 is 16 amino acids. The CDR3 protein is CASSFGWGQGNTEAFF. In nucleotides, the CDR3 is TGTGCCAGCAGCTTCGGATGGGGGCAGGGGAACACTGAAGCTTTCTTT. The full variable domain, with the rest looked up from reference TRBV7-2 and TRBJ1-1, is GAGVSQSPSNKVTEKGKDVELRCDPISGHTALYWYRQSLGQGLEFLIYFQGNSAPDKSGLPSDRFSAERTGGSVSTLTIQRTQQEDSAVYLCASSFGWGQGNTEAFFGQGTRLTVV.

This sequence joins TRBV6-2 or TRBV6-3 and TRBJ2-2, with D possibly TRBD1 on 6 matching bases. The V gene's germline CDR1 is MNHEY and CDR2 SVGEGT. The V gene lost 6 bases and the J gene lost 1 base, with 15 bases spanning the gap. This CDR3 is built from 16 residues. This chain's CDR3 is CASSDVGRGNTGELFF. The CDR3 bases are TGTGCCAGCAGCGACGTGGGCAGGGGGAACACCGGGGAGCTGTTTTTT.

DNA of the CDR3: TGTGCCAGCATTATAGCGGGAGGGGATGAGCAGTTCTTC. Residues: CASIIAGGDEQFF. V is TRBV12-3 or TRBV12-4 and J is TRBJ2-1; TRBD2 matches at 11 bases. CDR3 length equals 13 residues. V gave up 7 bases and J gave up 8 bases; unmatched junction bases: 4.

This chain joins TRBV6-2 or TRBV6-3 and TRBJ1-6, with 7 bases aligning to TRBD1. The CDR3 is 21 residues long. Losses at the gene ends were 4 bases for V and 7 bases for J; bases not matched to a gene: 25. Looked up from germline, CDR1 is MNHEY and CDR2 is SVGEGT. CDR3 in amino acids: CASSSKDHLNQGVVGNSPLHF. CDR3 DNA: TGTGCCAGCAGTTCCAAAGACCACCTTAATCAGGGGGTAGTGGGGAATTCACCCCTCCACTTT.

The J gene is TRBJ2-3, the V gene TRBV19; D might be TRBD1 (5 bases). V was trimmed by 4 bases and J by 9 bases, leaving 17 bases between them. The CDR3 covers 14 residues. Germline-derived CDR1 and CDR2 are LNHDA and SQIVND (reference sequence). The CDR3 region has the DNA TGTGCCAGTAGTACGACCAGGGCCTCAGGCACGCAGTATTTT. Amino acid sequence: CASSTTRASGTQYF.

V usage is TRBV28 and J usage is TRBJ1-1; D uncertain. Looked up from germline, CDR1 is MDHEN and CDR2 is SYDVKM. The CDR3 length is 13 residues. The ends were cut back, 2 bases at V and 1 base at J, with 5 bases in the middle. The CDR3 reads CASSLEGNTEAFF. CDR3 DNA sequence: TGTGCCAGCAGTTTAGAGGGGAACACTGAAGCTTTCTTT.

V gene TRBV7-9 combines with J gene TRBJ2-4; 11 nucleotides agree with TRBD2. The ends lost 5 bases at V and 0 bases at J; junction bases unmatched: 18. Per germline, CDR1 SEHNR and CDR2 FQNEAQ (reference sequence). This CDR3 is built from 21 residues. CDR3 protein: CASSIGTSGSHHYVAKNIQYF. The CDR3, as DNA: TGTGCCAGCAGCATCGGGACTAGCGGCAGCCACCACTATGTAGCCAAAAACATTCAGTACTTC.

The chain combines TRBV5-6 with TRBJ1-2; 10 bases fit TRBD1. V trimming: 0 bases; J trimming: 3 bases; junction bases outside the gene matches: 2. The CDR3 is 15 amino acids. Germline V gene data show CDR1 as SGHDT and CDR2 as YYEEEE. CDR3 bases: TGTGCCAGCAGCTTGGGAGGGACAGGGGACTATGGCTACACCTTC. Translated, it gives CASSLGGTGDYGYTF.